This is a list of T cell receptor beta chains from one sample in a study of T-cell reconstitution after alpha-beta-depleted transplantation in children. MiXCR, run by TCRdb on the PCR reads, gives a single entry per CDR3 protein. The data contain 200,000 to 250,000 distinct CDR3 sequences, around 7.7% of them singletons. The sequenced sample was PBMCs, mostly from graft donor cells, obtained 360 days after TCRalphabeta/CD19-depleted stem cell transplant. These receptors were obtained from a male patient aged 2 to 9 who had a stem cell transplant for acute myeloid leukemia, so the T cells may come from the graft donor. The CDR3 runs from the conserved cysteine through the conserved F or W. D genes are given only for firm matches. The size field is filled for only some rows; it gives once, few, many or a size class.

abundance | j_gene | d_gene | v_gene | CDR3aa | CDR3nt
- | TRBJ2-2 | - | TRBV12-3/TRBV12-4 | CASIAGTDTGELFF | TGTGCCAGCATCGCAGGGACGGACACCGGGGAGCTGTTTTTT
many | TRBJ2-7 | TRBD2 | TRBV20-1 | CSARDSLAGLYEQYF | TGCAGTGCTAGAGATTCGCTAGCGGGACTCTACGAGCAGTACTTC
- | TRBJ1-6 | - | TRBV29-1 | CSAEWQEGPLHF | TGCAGCGCCGAGTGGCAGGAAGGACCCCTCCACTTT
many | TRBJ2-1 | - | TRBV11-2 | CASSPEYNSYNEQFF | TGTGCCAGCAGCCCAGAATATAACTCCTACAATGAGCAGTTCTTC
- | TRBJ2-3 | TRBD2 | TRBV9 | CASSGSSGWGTDTQYF | TGTGCCAGCAGCGGTTCTAGCGGGTGGGGAACAGATACGCAGTATTTT
few | TRBJ1-1 | - | TRBV12-3/TRBV12-4 | CASSLAVIGTEAFF | TGTGCCAGCAGTTTAGCAGTGATAGGCACTGAAGCTTTCTTT
- | TRBJ2-1 | TRBD1 | TRBV7-6 | CASFSRRTGEPNEQFF | TGTGCCAGCTTTTCTAGGCGAACAGGGGAACCCAATGAGCAGTTCTTC
many | TRBJ2-1 | - | TRBV6-5 | CASSRTLRNEQFF | TGTGCCAGCAGTAGGACCTTGAGGAATGAGCAGTTCTTC
few | TRBJ2-5 | - | TRBV15 | CATSRGVGETQYF | TGTGCCACCAGCAGAGGGGTTGGCGAGACCCAGTACTTC
few | TRBJ2-1 | TRBD2 | TRBV12-3/TRBV12-4 | CACTGGTSYNEQFF | TGTGCCTGTACGGGGGGGACCTCCTACAATGAGCAGTTCTTC
- | TRBJ2-2 | - | TRBV5-1 | CASHWEAYTGELFF | TGCGCCAGTCATTGGGAAGCTTACACCGGGGAGCTGTTTTTT
many | TRBJ2-3 | TRBD2 | TRBV12-3/TRBV12-4 | CASSPSPTSGGAADTQYF | TGTGCCAGCAGCCCATCCCCCACTAGCGGGGGGGCCGCAGATACGCAGTATTTT
- | TRBJ2-2 | TRBD2 | TRBV7-8 | CASKFIAGGRYTGELFF | TGTGCCAGCAAGTTTATAGCGGGGGGGCGCTACACCGGGGAGCTGTTTTTT
- | TRBJ2-1 | TRBD1 | TRBV5-1 | CASSLAGTGPNEQFF | TGCGCCAGCAGCTTGGCCGGGACAGGGCCCAATGAGCAGTTCTTC
many | TRBJ2-7 | TRBD1 | TRBV20-1 | CSASPDREEQYF | TGCAGTGCTAGCCCGGACAGGGAAGAGCAGTACTTC
- | TRBJ2-3 | TRBD1 | TRBV12-5 | CASVVGQGGDTQYF | TGTGCTAGCGTAGTGGGACAGGGAGGGGATACGCAGTATTTT
few | TRBJ2-3 | - | TRBV20-1 | CSARGRVDETDTQYF | TGCAGTGCTAGAGGCAGGGTTGACGAAACAGATACGCAGTATTTT
- | TRBJ2-4 | - | TRBV20-1 | CSARRVGKNIQYF | TGCAGTGCTAGAAGGGTTGGCAAAAACATTCAGTACTTC
few | TRBJ2-4 | - | TRBV20-1 | CSARGAPALAKNIQYF | TGCAGTGCTCGTGGGGCTCCTGCGCTAGCCAAAAACATTCAGTACTTC
many | TRBJ1-4 | TRBD1 | TRBV20-1 | CSAIQGPANEKLFF | TGCAGTGCCATACAGGGGCCAGCTAATGAAAAACTGTTTTTT
- | TRBJ2-7 | TRBD2 | TRBV10-3 | CAIRTSESYEQYF | TGTGCCATCAGGACTAGCGAATCCTACGAGCAGTACTTC
- | TRBJ1-5 | - | TRBV12-3/TRBV12-4 | CASSSGDGRDQPQHF | TGTGCCAGCAGTTCCGGGGACGGCAGGGATCAGCCCCAGCATTTT
many | TRBJ2-1 | TRBD2 | TRBV4-3 | CASSPFGREIHNEQFF | TGCGCCAGCAGCCCCTTTGGGCGGGAGATCCACAATGAGCAGTTCTTC
few | TRBJ2-3 | TRBD1 | TRBV7-9 | CASSVGQSRTDTQYF | TGTGCCAGCAGCGTGGGACAGTCTAGGACAGATACGCAGTATTTT
- | TRBJ2-7 | TRBD2 | TRBV19 | CASRSSGSSYEQYF | TGTGCCAGTAGATCTAGCGGGAGCTCCTACGAGCAGTACTTC
many | TRBJ1-2 | - | TRBV12-3/TRBV12-4 | CASSLALIGGIGGYTF | TGTGCCAGCAGTTTAGCACTGATTGGGGGAATAGGTGGCTACACCTTC
few | TRBJ2-5 | TRBD1 | TRBV5-1 | CASSLAFYRGQGETQYF | TGCGCCAGCAGCTTGGCATTCTACAGGGGGCAAGGGGAGACCCAGTACTTC
many | TRBJ1-5 | TRBD1 | TRBV16 | CASSWGQGSEAQHF | TGTGCCAGCAGCTGGGGACAGGGGAGTGAGGCCCAGCATTTT
- | TRBJ2-4 | - | TRBV20-1 | CSAREGTSKNIQYF | TGCAGTGCTAGAGAAGGGACAAGCAAAAACATTCAGTACTTC
many | TRBJ2-3 | TRBD2 | TRBV7-3 | CASSFTSGNTDTQYF | TGTGCCAGCAGCTTCACTAGCGGGAACACAGATACGCAGTATTTT
few | TRBJ2-6 | - | TRBV18 | CASSPPPRAGANVLTF | TGTGCCAGCTCACCCCCCCCGAGGGCTGGGGCCAACGTCCTGACTTTC
- | TRBJ2-1 | TRBD2 | TRBV20-1 | CSAAGAAGGFDEQFF | TGCAGTGCCGCGGGGGCAGCGGGGGGGTTTGATGAGCAGTTCTTC
- | TRBJ1-1 | - | TRBV12-3/TRBV12-4 | CASSPPGGRTEAFF | TGTGCCAGCAGTCCGCCCGGGGGGCGCACTGAAGCTTTCTTT
- | TRBJ1-5 | - | TRBV12-3/TRBV12-4 | CASSPGTYNQPQHF | TGTGCCAGCAGTCCCGGGACTTACAATCAGCCCCAGCATTTT
- | TRBJ2-2 | - | TRBV5-1 | CASSLEASTGELFF | TGCGCCAGCAGCTTGGAAGCGTCGACCGGGGAGCTGTTTTTT
many | TRBJ2-1 | - | TRBV12-3/TRBV12-4 | CASSLRGLDEQFF | TGTGCCAGCAGTTTACGGGGGCTGGATGAGCAGTTCTTC
many | TRBJ2-5 | - | TRBV15 | CATSRDWGETQYF | TGTGCCACCAGCAGGGACTGGGGGGAGACCCAGTACTTC
many | TRBJ2-5 | - | TRBV7-2 | CASSPRMWETQYF | TGTGCCAGCAGCCCAAGGATGTGGGAGACCCAGTACTTC
few | TRBJ1-1 | - | TRBV27 | CASSPRIRGAAFF | TGTGCCAGCAGTCCCCGTATTCGGGGTGCGGCTTTCTTT
few | TRBJ2-3 | TRBD2 | TRBV30 | CAGSGAGDTQYF | TGTGCCGGGAGCGGGGCCGGAGATACGCAGTATTTT
many | TRBJ1-1 | - | TRBV5-1 | CASSFAGETEAFF | TGCGCCAGCAGCTTTGCAGGGGAGACTGAAGCTTTCTTT
few | TRBJ1-1 | - | TRBV28 | CASSVEQGRAFF | TGTGCCAGCAGTGTGGAACAGGGTAGGGCTTTCTTT
many | TRBJ2-2 | TRBD1 | TRBV5-1 | CASSGDRGAGELFF | TGCGCCAGCAGCGGGGACAGGGGCGCCGGGGAGCTGTTTTTT
few | TRBJ2-3 | TRBD2 | TRBV7-2 | CASSLTWTSGSFQYF | TGTGCCAGCAGCTTAACCTGGACTAGCGGGAGTTTTCAGTATTTT
- | TRBJ1-2 | - | TRBV24-1 | CATSDPRTGYTF | TGTGCCACCAGTGATCCGAGAACCGGCTACACCTTC
many | TRBJ2-5 | - | TRBV12-3/TRBV12-4 | CASSLVRTGVDGEETQYF | TGTGCCAGCAGTTTGGTACGGACGGGTGTCGACGGAGAAGAGACCCAGTACTTC
many | TRBJ2-3 | - | TRBV5-6 | CASSLGRADTQYF | TGTGCCAGCAGCTTAGGACGGGCAGATACGCAGTATTTT
many | TRBJ1-5 | TRBD1 | TRBV27 | CASSFLGGGQPQHF | TGTGCCAGCAGTTTTTTAGGGGGCGGTCAGCCCCAGCATTTT
many | TRBJ1-1 | - | TRBV4-2 | CASSQERPPGTEAFF | TGTGCCAGCAGCCAAGAACGACCGCCGGGCACTGAAGCTTTCTTT
few | TRBJ2-1 | - | TRBV6-6 | CASSHGGGNEQFF | TGTGCCAGCAGTCACGGAGGGGGCAATGAGCAGTTCTTC
few | TRBJ1-1 | - | TRBV20-1 | CSAGSVSGAFF | TGCAGTGCTGGGAGTGTTTCCGGAGCTTTCTTT
- | TRBJ1-5 | TRBD1 | TRBV4-2 | CASSRGQRDQPQHF | TGTGCCAGCAGCCGGGGACAGCGGGATCAGCCCCAGCATTTT